This TCR beta chain came from a study of T cells in Graves' hyperthyroidism and ophthalmopathy. Germline V gene data show CDR1 as LNHDA and CDR2 as SQIVND (reference sequence). V gave up 6 bases and J gave up 4 bases, with 15 bases separating them. This CDR3 has 14 residues. Authors of the study amplified TCR beta CDR3 regions from RNA transcripts. Primed by the HTBI set, a first-round RT-PCR was run on the TCR CDR3. TCRdb independently ran MiXCR on the multiplex PCR reads; one entry per CDR3 protein. The repertoire holds 400,000 to 550,000 distinct CDR3 sequences, with 24% as singletons. This clonotype was observed at least ten times.

The TCR was taken from a woman between 25 and 40 years old with Graves' ophthalmopathy. Sample: blood. The genes are TRBV19 and TRBJ1-2; D might be TRBD1 (5 bases). CDR3 sequence (DNA): TGTGCCAGTAGCCGCGGCGGGACTCTCTATGGCTACACCTTC. It specifies CASSRGGTLYGYTF.